The present entry profiles one T cell receptor (beta chain) with its context. Terminally differentiated effector memory CD45RA+ cells were excluded from the naive CD8 cells, which were CD45RO-negative and positively selected for CCR7. Nashville, Tennessee was home to all donors, each a Caucasian adult. Replicate PCRs from sorted subsets contained about 200 ng DNA, which is around 30,000 T cell genomes. Libraries were prepared by immunoSEQ multiplex PCR; TCRdb keeps only in-frame clonotypes and omits some of them. The table shows hundreds of thousands of clones, with about 95% occurring only once. The data are from a study of shared clonotypes between healthy human individuals. The germline V gene has CDR1 SGDLS and CDR2 YYNGEE. CDR3 size: 13 residues. The V and J ends lost 0 bases and 6 bases respectively, with 10 bases between them.

The chain employs TRBV9 and TRBJ2-7; D is undetermined. This receptor was obtained from a woman aged 25 to 39 in good health. The source material was naive CD8+ T cells sorted from blood. CDR3 loop: CASSVVLVGEQYF. CDR3 in DNA: TGTGCCAGCAGCGTAGTACTGGTGGGCGAGCAGTACTTC.